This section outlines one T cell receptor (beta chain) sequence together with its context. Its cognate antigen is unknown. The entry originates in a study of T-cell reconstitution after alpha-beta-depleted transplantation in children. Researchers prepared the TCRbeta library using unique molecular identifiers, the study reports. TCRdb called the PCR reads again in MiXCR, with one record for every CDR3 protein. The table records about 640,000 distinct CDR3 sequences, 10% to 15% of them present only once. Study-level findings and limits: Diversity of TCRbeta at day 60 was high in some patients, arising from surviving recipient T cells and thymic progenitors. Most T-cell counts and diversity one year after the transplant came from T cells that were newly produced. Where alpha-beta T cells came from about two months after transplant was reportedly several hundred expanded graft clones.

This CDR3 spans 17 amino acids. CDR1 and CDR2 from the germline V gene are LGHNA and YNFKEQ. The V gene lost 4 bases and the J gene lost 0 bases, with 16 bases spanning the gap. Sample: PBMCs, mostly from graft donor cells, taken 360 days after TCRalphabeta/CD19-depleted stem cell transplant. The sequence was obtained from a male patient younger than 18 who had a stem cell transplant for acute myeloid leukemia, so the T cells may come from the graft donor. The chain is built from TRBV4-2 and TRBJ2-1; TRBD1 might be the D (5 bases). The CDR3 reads CASSPGRMDSSYNEQFF. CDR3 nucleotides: TGTGCCAGCAGCCCAGGGCGAATGGATAGCTCCTACAATGAGCAGTTCTTC.